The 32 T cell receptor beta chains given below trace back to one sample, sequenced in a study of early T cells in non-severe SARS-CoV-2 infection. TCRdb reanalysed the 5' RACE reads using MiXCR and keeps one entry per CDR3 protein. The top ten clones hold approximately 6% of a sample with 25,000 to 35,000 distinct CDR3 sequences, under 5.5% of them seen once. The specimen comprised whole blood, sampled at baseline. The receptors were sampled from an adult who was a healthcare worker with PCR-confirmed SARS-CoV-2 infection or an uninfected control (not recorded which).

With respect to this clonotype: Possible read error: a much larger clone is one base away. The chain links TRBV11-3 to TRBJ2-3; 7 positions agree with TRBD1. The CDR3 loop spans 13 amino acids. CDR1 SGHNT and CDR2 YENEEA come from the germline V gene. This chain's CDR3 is CVSSLGGSDTQYF. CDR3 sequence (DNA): TGTGTCAGCAGCTTAGGGGGCTCAGATACGCAGTATTTT.

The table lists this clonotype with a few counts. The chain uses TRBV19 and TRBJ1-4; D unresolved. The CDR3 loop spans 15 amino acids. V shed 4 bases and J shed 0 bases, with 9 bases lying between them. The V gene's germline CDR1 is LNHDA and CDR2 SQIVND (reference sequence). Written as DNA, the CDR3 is TGTGCCAGTAGTAAAGGGATTACAACTAATGAAAAACTGTTTTTT. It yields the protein CASSKGITTNEKLFF.

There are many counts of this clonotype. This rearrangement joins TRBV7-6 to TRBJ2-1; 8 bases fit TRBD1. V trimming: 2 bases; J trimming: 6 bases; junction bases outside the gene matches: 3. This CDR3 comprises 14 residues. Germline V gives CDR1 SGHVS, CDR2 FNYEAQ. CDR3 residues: CASSLQGASNEQFF. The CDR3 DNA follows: TGTGCCAGCAGCTTACAGGGGGCTTCCAATGAGCAGTTCTTC.

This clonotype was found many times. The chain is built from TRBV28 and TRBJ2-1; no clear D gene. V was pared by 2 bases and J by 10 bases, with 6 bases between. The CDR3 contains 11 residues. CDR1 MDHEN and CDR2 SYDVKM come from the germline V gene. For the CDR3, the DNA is TGTGCCAGCAGTTTAGCCCGGGAGCAGTTCTTC. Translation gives CASSLAREQFF. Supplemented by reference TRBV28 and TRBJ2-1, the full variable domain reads DVKVTQSSRYLVKRTGEKVFLECVQDMDHENMFWYRQDPGLGLRLIYFSYDVKMKEKGDIPEGYSVSREKKERFSLILESASTNQTSMYLCASSLAREQFFGPGTRLTVL.

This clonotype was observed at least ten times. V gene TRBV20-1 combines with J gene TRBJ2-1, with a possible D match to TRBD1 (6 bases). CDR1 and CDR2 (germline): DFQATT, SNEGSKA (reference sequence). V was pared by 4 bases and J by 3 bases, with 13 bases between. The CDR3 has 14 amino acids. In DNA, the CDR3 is TGCAGTGCTAACGGACAGTTCCACTACAATGAGCAGTTCTTC. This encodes CSANGQFHYNEQFF.

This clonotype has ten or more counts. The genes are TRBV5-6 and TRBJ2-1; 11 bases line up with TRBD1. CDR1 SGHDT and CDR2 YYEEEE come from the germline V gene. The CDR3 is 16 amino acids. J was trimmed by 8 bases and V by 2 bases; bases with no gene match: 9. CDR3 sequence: CASSLSRDRGYYEQFF. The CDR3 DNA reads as TGTGCCAGCAGCTTATCCCGGGACAGGGGGTATTATGAGCAGTTCTTC. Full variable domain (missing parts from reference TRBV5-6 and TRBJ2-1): DAGVTQSPTHLIKTRGQQVTLRCSPKSGHDTVSWYQQALGQGPQFIFQYYEEEERQRGNFPDRFSGHQFPNYSSELNVNALLLGDSALYLCASSLSRDRGYYEQFFGPGTRLTVL.

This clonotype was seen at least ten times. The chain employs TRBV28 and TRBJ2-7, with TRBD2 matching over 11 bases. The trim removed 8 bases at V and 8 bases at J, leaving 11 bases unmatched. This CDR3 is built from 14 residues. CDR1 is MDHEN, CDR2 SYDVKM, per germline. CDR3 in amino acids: CASRTSGGTTKQYF. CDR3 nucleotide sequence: TGTGCCAGCCGAACTAGCGGGGGCACTACGAAGCAGTACTTC. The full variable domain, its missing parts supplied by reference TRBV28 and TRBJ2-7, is DVKVTQSSRYLVKRTGEKVFLECVQDMDHENMFWYRQDPGLGLRLIYFSYDVKMKEKGDIPEGYSVSREKKERFSLILESASTNQTSMYLCASRTSGGTTKQYFGPGTRLTVT.

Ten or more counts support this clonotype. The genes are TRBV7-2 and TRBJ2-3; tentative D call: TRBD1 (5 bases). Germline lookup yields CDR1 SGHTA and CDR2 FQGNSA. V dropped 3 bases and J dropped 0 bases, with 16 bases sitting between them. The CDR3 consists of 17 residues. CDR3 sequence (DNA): TGTGCCAGCAGCTTTTCAGGGCACTTATCTAGCACAGATACGCAGTATTTT. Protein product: CASSFSGHLSSTDTQYF. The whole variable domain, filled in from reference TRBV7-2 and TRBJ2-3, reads GAGVSQSPSNKVTEKGKDVELRCDPISGHTALYWYRQSLGQGLEFLIYFQGNSAPDKSGLPSDRFSAERTGGSVSTLTIQRTQQEDSAVYLCASSFSGHLSSTDTQYFGPGTRLTVL.

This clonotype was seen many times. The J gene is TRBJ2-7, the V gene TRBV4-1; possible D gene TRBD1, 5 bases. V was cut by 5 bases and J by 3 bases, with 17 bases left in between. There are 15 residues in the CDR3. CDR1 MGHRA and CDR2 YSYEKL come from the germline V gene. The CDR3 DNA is TGCGCCAGCAGCAAACCCGACAAGGACATCTACGAGCAGTACTTC. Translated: CASSKPDKDIYEQYF.

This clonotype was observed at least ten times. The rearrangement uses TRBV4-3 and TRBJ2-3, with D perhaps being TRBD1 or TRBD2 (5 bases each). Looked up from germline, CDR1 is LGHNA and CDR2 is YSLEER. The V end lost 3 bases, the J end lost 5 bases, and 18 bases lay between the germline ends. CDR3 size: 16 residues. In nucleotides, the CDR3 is TGCGCCAGCAGCCAGGGACCGCCTACAATGTTAGATACGCAGTATTTT. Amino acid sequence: CASSQGPPTMLDTQYF.

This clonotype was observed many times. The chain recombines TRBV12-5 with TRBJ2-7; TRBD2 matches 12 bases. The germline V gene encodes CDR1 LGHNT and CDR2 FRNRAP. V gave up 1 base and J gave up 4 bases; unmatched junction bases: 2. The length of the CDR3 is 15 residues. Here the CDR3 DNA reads TGTGCTAGTGGTTTGGCTAGCGGGAGGGGTTACGAGCAGTACTTC. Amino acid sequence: CASGLASGRGYEQYF.

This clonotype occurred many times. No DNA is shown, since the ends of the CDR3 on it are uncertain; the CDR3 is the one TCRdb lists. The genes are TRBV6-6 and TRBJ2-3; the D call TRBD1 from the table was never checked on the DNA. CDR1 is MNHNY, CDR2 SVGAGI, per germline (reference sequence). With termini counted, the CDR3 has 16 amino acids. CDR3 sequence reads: CASSYLSGPVTDTQYF.

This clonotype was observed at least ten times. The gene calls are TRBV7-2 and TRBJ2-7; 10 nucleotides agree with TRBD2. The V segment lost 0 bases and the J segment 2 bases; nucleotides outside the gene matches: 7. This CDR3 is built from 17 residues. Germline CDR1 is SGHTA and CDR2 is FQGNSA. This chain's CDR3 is CASSLALTSGDAYEQYF. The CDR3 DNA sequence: TGTGCCAGCAGCTTAGCGTTAACTAGCGGGGATGCCTACGAGCAGTACTTC.

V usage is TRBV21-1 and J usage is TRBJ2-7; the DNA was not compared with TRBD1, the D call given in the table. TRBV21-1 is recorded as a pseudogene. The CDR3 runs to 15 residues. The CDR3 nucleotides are TGTGCCAGCAGCCCACAGGTAGCGTGCCGACCCGAGCAGTACTTC. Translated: CASSPQVACRPEQYF.

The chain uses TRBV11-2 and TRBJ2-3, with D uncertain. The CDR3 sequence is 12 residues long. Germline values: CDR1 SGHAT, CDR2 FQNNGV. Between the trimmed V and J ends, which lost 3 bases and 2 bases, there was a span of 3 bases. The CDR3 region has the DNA TGTGCCAGCAGCTTCCTCACAGATACGCAGTATTTT. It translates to CASSFLTDTQYF.

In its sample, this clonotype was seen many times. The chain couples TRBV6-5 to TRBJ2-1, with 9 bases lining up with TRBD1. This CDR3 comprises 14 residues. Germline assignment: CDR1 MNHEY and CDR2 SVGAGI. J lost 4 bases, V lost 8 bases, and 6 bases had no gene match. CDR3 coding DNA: TGTGCCAGCCGTCCCGGGACAGGGTACAATGAGCAGTTCTTC. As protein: CASRPGTGYNEQFF.

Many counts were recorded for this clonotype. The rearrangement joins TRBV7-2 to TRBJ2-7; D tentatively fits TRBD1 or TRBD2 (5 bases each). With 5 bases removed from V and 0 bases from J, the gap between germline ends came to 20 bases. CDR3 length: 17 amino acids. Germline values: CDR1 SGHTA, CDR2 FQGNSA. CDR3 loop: CASSPIARDRYSYEQYF. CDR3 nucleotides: TGTGCCAGCAGCCCAATAGCCCGGGACCGGTACTCCTACGAGCAGTACTTC.

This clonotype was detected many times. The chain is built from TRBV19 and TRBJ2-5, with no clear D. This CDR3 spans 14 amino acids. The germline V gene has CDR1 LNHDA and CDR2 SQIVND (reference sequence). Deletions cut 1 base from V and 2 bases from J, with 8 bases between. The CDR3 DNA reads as TGTGCCAGTAGTATAGTTGGCGGACAAGAGACCCAGTACTTC. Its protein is CASSIVGGQETQYF. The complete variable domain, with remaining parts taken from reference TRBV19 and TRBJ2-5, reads DGGITQSPKYLFRKEGQNVTLSCEQNLNHDAMYWYRQDPGQGLRLIYYSQIVNDFQKGDIAEGYSVSREKKESFPLTVTSAQKNPTAFYLCASSIVGGQETQYFGPGTRLLVL.

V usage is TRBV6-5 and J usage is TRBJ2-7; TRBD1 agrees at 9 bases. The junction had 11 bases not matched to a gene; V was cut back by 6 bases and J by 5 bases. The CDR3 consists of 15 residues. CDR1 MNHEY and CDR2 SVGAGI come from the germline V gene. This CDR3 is CASSRTGTGTHEQYF. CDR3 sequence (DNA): TGTGCCAGCAGCCGAACCGGGACAGGGACCCACGAGCAGTACTTC.

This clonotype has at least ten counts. The CDR3 DNA sequence: TGTGCCAGCAGCTCCAGTAGGCCTAGCGGGTACAATGAGCAGTTCTTC. Amino acids: CASSSSRPSGYNEQFF. The gene calls are TRBV7-2 and TRBJ2-1, with 8 bases matching TRBD2. Looked up from germline, CDR1 is SGHTA and CDR2 is FQGNSA. The CDR3 runs 16 residues. V dropped 4 bases and J dropped 4; count of bases not matched to a gene: 9. Full variable domain (rest looked up from reference TRBV7-2 and TRBJ2-1): GAGVSQSPSNKVTEKGKDVELRCDPISGHTALYWYRQSLGQGLEFLIYFQGNSAPDKSGLPSDRFSAERTGGSVSTLTIQRTQQEDSAVYLCASSSSRPSGYNEQFFGPGTRLTVL.

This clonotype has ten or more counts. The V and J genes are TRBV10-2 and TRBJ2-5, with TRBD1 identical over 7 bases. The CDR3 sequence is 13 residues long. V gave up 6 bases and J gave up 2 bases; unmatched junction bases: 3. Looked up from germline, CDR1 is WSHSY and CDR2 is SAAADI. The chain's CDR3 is CASSEQGQETQYF. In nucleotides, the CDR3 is TGCGCCAGCAGCGAACAGGGGCAAGAGACCCAGTACTTC.

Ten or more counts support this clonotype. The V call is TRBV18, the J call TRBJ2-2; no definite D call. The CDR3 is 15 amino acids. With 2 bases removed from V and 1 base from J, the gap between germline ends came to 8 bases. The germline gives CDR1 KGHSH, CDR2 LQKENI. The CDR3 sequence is CASSPSSLNTGELFF. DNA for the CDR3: TGTGCCAGCTCACCATCAAGCTTGAACACCGGGGAGCTGTTTTTT. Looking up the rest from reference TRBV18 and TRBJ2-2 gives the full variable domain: NAGVMQNPRHLVRRRGQEARLRCSPMKGHSHVYWYRQLPEEGLKFMVYLQKENIIDESGMPKERFSAEFPKEGPSILRIQQVVRGDSAAYFCASSPSSLNTGELFFGEGSRLTVL.

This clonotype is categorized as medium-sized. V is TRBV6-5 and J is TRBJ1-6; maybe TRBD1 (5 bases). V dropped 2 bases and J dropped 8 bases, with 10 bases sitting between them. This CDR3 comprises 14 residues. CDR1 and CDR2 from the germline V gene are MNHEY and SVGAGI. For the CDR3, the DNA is TGTGCCAGCAGTTACGGGGGGGGGTATTCACCCCTCCACTTT. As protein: CASSYGGGYSPLHF.

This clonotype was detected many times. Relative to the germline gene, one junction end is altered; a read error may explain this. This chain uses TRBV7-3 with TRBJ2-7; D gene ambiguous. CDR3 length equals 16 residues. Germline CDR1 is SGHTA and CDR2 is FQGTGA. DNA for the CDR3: TGCGCCAGCAGCTTACGCTCAGGTGTAGGGAACTACGAGCAGTACTTC. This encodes CASSLRSGVGNYEQYF.

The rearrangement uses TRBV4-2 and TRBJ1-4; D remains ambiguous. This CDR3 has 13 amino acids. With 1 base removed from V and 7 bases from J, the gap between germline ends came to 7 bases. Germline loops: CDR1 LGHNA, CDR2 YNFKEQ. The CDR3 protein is CASSQATIEKLFF. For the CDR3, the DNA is TGTGCCAGCAGCCAAGCGACGATTGAAAAACTGTTTTTT.

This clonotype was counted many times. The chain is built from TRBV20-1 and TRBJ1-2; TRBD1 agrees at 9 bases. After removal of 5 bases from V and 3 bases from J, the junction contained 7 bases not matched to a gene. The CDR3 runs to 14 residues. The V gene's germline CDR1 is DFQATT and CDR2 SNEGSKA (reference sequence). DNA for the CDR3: TGCAGTGCTCGCCCGGGACAGGGAGACTATGGCTACACCTTC. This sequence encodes CSARPGQGDYGYTF.

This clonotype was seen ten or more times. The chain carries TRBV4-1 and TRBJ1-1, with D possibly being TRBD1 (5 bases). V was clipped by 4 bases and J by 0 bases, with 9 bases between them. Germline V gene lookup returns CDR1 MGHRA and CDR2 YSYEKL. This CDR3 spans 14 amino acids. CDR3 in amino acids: CASSPGQMNTEAFF. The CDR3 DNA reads TGCGCCAGCAGCCCTGGACAAATGAACACTGAAGCTTTCTTT.

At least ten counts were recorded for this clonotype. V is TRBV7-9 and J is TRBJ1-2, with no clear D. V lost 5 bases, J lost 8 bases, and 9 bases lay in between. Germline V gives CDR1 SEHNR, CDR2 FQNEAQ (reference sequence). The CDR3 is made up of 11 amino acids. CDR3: CASSPSEGYTF. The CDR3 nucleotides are TGTGCCAGCAGCCCTAGCGAGGGCTACACCTTC.

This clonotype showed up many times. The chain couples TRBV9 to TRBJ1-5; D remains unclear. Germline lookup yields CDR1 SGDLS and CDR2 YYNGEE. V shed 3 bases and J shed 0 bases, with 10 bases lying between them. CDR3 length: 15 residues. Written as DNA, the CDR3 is TGTGCCAGCAGCGGGTCCAGTTATAGCAATCAGCCCCAGCATTTT. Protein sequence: CASSGSSYSNQPQHF.

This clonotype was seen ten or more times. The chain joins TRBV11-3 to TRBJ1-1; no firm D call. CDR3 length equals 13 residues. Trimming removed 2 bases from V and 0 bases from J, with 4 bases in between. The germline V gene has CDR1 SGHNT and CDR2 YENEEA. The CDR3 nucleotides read TGTGCCAGCAGCTTATACATGAACACTGAAGCTTTCTTT. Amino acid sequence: CASSLYMNTEAFF.

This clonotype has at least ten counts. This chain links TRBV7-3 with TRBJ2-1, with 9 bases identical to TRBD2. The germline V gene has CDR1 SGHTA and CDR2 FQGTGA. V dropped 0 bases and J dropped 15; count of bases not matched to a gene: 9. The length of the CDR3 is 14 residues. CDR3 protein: CASSLTLIAGEVFF. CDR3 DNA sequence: TGTGCCAGCAGCTTAACGTTGATAGCGGGAGAGGTGTTCTTC.

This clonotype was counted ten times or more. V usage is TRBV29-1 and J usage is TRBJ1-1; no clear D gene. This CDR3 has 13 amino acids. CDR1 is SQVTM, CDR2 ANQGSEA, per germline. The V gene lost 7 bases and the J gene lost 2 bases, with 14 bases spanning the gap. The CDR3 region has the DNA TGCAGCGGCGGGAGGACGCGAAACACTGAAGCTTTCTTT. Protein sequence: CSGGRTRNTEAFF.